This TCR beta chain derives from a study of blood T cell repertoires in COVID-19. As for the study in general: PBMCs, B-cell-depleted T cells, or T cells provided the cDNA or gDNA that made up the material.

Profiling relied on immunoSEQ multiplex PCR, and the TCRdb table lists in-frame clones only, not all of them. The data show under 300,000 clones, 70% to 90% seen once. V shed 4 bases and J 7 bases; nucleotides not matched to a gene: 10. This CDR3 spans 16 amino acids. Germline CDR1 is SGHKS and CDR2 is YYEKEE (reference sequence). Recruits, aged roughly 18 to 89 years, lived in 24 US areas. Participants were placed into cohorts based on the clinical history they reported. The V and J genes are TRBV5-5 and TRBJ1-4, with 10 bases matching TRBD1. This sequence was found in a young woman who had recovered from COVID-19. Sequencing was carried out using PBMCs or T cells enriched from blood (not recorded which). CDR3 amino acids: CASSPGQGNIAEKLFF. In DNA, the CDR3 is TGTGCCAGCAGCCCGGGACAGGGGAATATAGCTGAAAAACTGTTTTTT.